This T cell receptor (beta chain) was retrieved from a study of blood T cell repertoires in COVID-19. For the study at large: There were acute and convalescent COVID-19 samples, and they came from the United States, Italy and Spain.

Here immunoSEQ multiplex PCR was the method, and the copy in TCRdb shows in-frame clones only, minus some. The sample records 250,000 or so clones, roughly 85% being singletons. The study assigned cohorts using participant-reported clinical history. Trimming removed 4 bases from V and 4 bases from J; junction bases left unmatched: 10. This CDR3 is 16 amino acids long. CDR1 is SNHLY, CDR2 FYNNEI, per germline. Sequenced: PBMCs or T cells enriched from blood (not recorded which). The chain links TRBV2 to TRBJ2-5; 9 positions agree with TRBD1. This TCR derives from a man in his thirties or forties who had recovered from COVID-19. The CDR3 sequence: CASSAFGQGSGETQYF. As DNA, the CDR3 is TGTGCCAGCAGTGCTTTCGGACAGGGGTCTGGAGAGACCCAGTACTTC.